The entry below gives a single TCR beta chain sequence along with its context. As yet, its antigen is unknown. This entry comes from a study of vaccination effects on CD4 cells after COVID-19. Germline CDR1 MNHEY, CDR2 SVGEGT. V lost 5 bases and J 3 bases, leaving 14 bases between the germline ends. The CDR3 runs to 14 residues. Following culture for around 9 days, CD4+ T cells were isolated. The vaccine given was either BNT162b2 or mRNA-1273, in two doses. Profiling relied on immunoSEQ multiplex PCR, and the TCRdb table lists in-frame clones only, not all of them. This sample has just over 55,000 clones, with 78% found just once.

The receptor comes from a human donor who received a COVID-19 vaccine. The chain carries TRBV6-2 or TRBV6-3 and TRBJ2-7; perhaps TRBD1 as D (6 bases). Sequencing used CD4+ T cells from PBMCs cultured without peptide, obtained after COVID-19 vaccination. CDR3 bases: TGTGCCAGCAGTACAGGGTTAGGTAACTACGAGCAGTACTTC. Translated: CASSTGLGNYEQYF.